The source of this T cell receptor (beta chain) is a study of beta chain features in type 1 diabetes. The V gene lost 4 bases and the J gene lost 4 bases, with 13 bases spanning the gap. The CDR3 is made up of 15 amino acids. Germline V CDR1 and CDR2: MNHEY, SVGAGI. On this clone: Its antigen is still unknown.

Findings and caveats of the study: Insertions were fewer and deletions more numerous at VDJ junctions in type 1 diabetes patients.

Investigators reverse transcribed all isolated RNA, so they sequenced expressed TCRB transcripts. Method: immunoSEQ multiplex PCR; TCRdb's copy keeps in-frame clones and lacks some. The sample consists of about 900,000 clones, about a sixth of them appearing once. This chain links TRBV6-5 with TRBJ2-2; no definite D call. Source material: naive CD4+ T cells from blood. This clonotype was sampled from a woman aged 18-29 years in good health. The CDR3 DNA is TGTGCCAGCAGTTCTGGCAGACTTGGCACCGGGGAGCTGTTTTTT. Translating it yields CASSSGRLGTGELFF.